These 10 T cell receptor beta chains originate from one sample sequenced in a study of blood T cells in healthy people across ages. It was with a sample-barcoded 5' primer and a J-beta primer mix that a second PCR of roughly 7 to 12 cycles was run. TCRdb re-called the 5' RACE reads through MiXCR, storing one row per CDR3 protein. The sample records 850,000 to 1,000,000 distinct CDR3 sequences, just over 50% being singletons. Sequencing used blood. The receptors shown here come from a woman aged 55-70 years in good health.

This clonotype has just a few counts. The genes are TRBV7-9 and TRBJ1-4; D ambiguous. V gave up 1 base and J gave up 5 bases, with 11 bases separating them. CDR1 and CDR2 from the germline V gene are SEHNR and FQNEAQ (reference sequence). The CDR3 has 15 amino acids. CDR3 residues: CASSLVRALNEKLFF. CDR3 sequence (DNA): TGTGCCAGCAGCTTAGTACGGGCGCTCAATGAAAAACTGTTTTTT.

The CDR3 spells CSAPGLAGAYNEQYF. The CDR3 nucleotides read TGCAGTGCCCCGGGACTAGCGGGAGCCTACAATGAGCAGTACTTC. The chain links TRBV20-1 to TRBJ2-1, with 14 bases identical to TRBD2. The end of the DNA is better explained by TRBJ2-7, so the J call may be wrong. The length of the CDR3 is 15 residues. Germline CDR1 and CDR2: DFQATT and SNEGSKA (reference sequence).

This clonotype was counted a few times. V is TRBV28 and J is TRBJ1-4, with D possibly matching TRBD1 (5 bases). V lost 3 bases to trimming and J lost 7 bases, with 12 bases between them. This CDR3 contains 14 residues. Germline V gene sequence: CDR1 MDHEN, CDR2 SYDVKM. This CDR3 is CASSLRGVSEKLFF. In DNA, the CDR3 is TGTGCCAGCAGTTTGAGAGGGGTTAGTGAAAAACTGTTTTTT.

This clonotype was seen a handful of times. The chain joins TRBV7-9 to TRBJ2-5; no firm D call. The CDR3 is 13 amino acids. With 5 bases removed from V and 2 bases from J, the gap between germline ends came to 9 bases. CDR1 is SEHNR and CDR2 is FQNEAQ in the germline V gene (reference sequence). CDR3 region: CASSPYRQETQYF. CDR3 in DNA: TGTGCCAGCAGCCCCTACCGACAAGAGACCCAGTACTTC.

The chain has TRBV2 and TRBJ2-7; D is unresolved. CDR1 SNHLY and CDR2 FYNNEI come from the germline V gene. V lost 8 bases and J lost 7, with 15 bases in between. The CDR3 loop spans 12 amino acids. The DNA of the CDR3 is TGTGCCAGCCATAGAACAGCGACAGAGCAGTACTTC. Amino acids: CASHRTATEQYF.

The chain carries TRBV20-1 and TRBJ2-5; TRBD2 might be the D (7 bases). V lost 2 bases and J 4 bases, leaving 17 bases between the germline ends. The V gene's germline CDR1 is DFQATT and CDR2 SNEGSKA (reference sequence). The CDR3 is 15 residues long. The CDR3 reads CSARSVGRDIETQYF. CDR3 nucleotide sequence: TGCAGTGCTAGATCGGTGGGGAGGGACATAGAGACCCAGTACTTC.

The rearrangement joins TRBV5-6 to TRBJ1-1; 7 bases match TRBD1. This CDR3 contains 17 residues. Germline loops: CDR1 SGHDT, CDR2 YYEEEE. The trim removed 0 bases at V and 3 bases at J, leaving 11 bases unmatched. Written as DNA, the CDR3 is TGTGCCAGCAGCTTGGTAGGACACAGGGGACCGGACACTGAAGCTTTCTTT. Protein: CASSLVGHRGPDTEAFF.

The rearrangement uses TRBV7-2 and TRBJ2-1; D possibly corresponds to TRBD1 (6 bases). The CDR3 runs to 14 residues. Germline V lookup: CDR1 SGHTA, CDR2 FQGNSA. Trimming removed 5 bases at V and 5 bases at J, with 13 bases between. CDR3 nucleotide sequence: TGTGCCAGCAGCATACGGACAGCAAACAATGAGCAGTTCTTC. Translated, it gives CASSIRTANNEQFF.

The rearrangement uses TRBV6-6 and TRBJ2-5; D could derive from TRBD1 or TRBD2 (5 bases each). V was pared by 8 bases and J by 4 bases, with 14 bases between. CDR3 length: 13 residues. Germline values: CDR1 MNHNY, CDR2 SVGAGI (reference sequence). The CDR3, as DNA: TGTGCCAGCCGCAGGGAGTCGAGAGAGACCCAGTACTTC. Its translation is CASRRESRETQYF.

J is TRBJ2-3 and V is TRBV11-2; D gene ambiguous. Looked up from germline, CDR1 is SGHAT and CDR2 is FQNNGV. This CDR3 region has 16 residues. With 5 bases removed from V and 3 bases from J, the gap between germline ends came to 18 bases. The CDR3 DNA follows: TGTGCCAGCAGCCTTAGTCTAGGATGGGGTACAGATACGCAGTATTTT. Protein product: CASSLSLGWGTDTQYF.